Each of the 8 T cell receptor beta chains below was sequenced from the same sample in a study of beta chain features in type 1 diabetes (dated by TCRdb to 2017 to 2018). Here is what the overall study found, with its caveats: A moderate but significant shortening of TCRB CDR3 length was observed in type 1 diabetes patients in all four CD4+ subsets.

These receptors' antigens are unknown. Libraries were constructed by the immunoSEQ multiplex PCR assay. The High Capacity cDNA Reverse Transcription Kit was used to reverse transcribe all of the isolated RNA, meaning that expressed TCRB transcripts were what got sequenced. This is the immuneACCESS table as TCRdb keeps it, with only in-frame sequences that have V and J called. A part of the clones is gone; compared with another copy, unresolved V genes explain less than half, and the rest is unexplained. In all, the sample holds 400,000 or so clones, and roughly a tenth of those were seen once. Clones ranked in the top ten supply about 0.6% of the sample. The sample was central memory CD4+ T cells from blood. Source of these receptors: a man younger than 40 with type 1 diabetes.

The chain employs TRBV5-1 and TRBJ2-7, with 9 positions matching TRBD2. Germline-derived CDR1 and CDR2 are SGHRS and YFSETQ. The CDR3 contains 19 residues. Trimming cost V 0 bases and J 4 bases; bases outside gene matches: 17. The CDR3 is CASSLGPSRGRAIEYEQYF. The CDR3, as DNA: TGCGCCAGCAGCTTGGGCCCTTCCCGCGGGAGGGCCATTGAGTACGAGCAGTACTTC.

CDR3 protein: CASSMDTEAFF. The CDR3 nucleotides read TGTGCCAGCAGCATGGACACTGAAGCTTTCTTT. The chain combines TRBV7-9 with TRBJ1-1; D gene uncertain. The CDR3 is 11 amino acids. Germline CDR1 SEHNR, CDR2 FQNEAQ (reference sequence). The germline V and J ends were trimmed by 5 bases and 3 bases, with 4 bases remaining between them.

V gene TRBV28 combines with J gene TRBJ1-2; 7 bases line up with TRBD1. The CDR3 runs 14 residues. V lost 7 bases and J lost 8; bases outside the gene matches: 13. Germline V gene lookup returns CDR1 MDHEN and CDR2 SYDVKM. DNA for the CDR3: TGTGCCAGCACCCTCACACAGGGGAGGTCGGGCTACACCTTC. This translates into CASTLTQGRSGYTF.

This clone came up a few times. CDR3 in DNA: TGTGCCAGCACCACGCCACCAGGCTATGGCTACACCTTC. This translates into CASTTPPGYGYTF. The rearrangement joins TRBV6-6 to TRBJ1-2, with unresolved D. V shed 7 bases and J shed 4 bases, with 13 bases lying between them. This CDR3 contains 13 residues. The germline CDR1 and CDR2 sequences are MNHNY and SVGAGI (reference sequence).

The chain uses TRBV9 and TRBJ2-7; D uncertain. CDR1 is SGDLS and CDR2 is YYNGEE in the germline V gene. CDR3 length: 13 amino acids. V lost 0 bases and J lost 7, with 11 bases in between. The CDR3 protein is CASSVDTRREQYF. The DNA of the CDR3 is TGTGCCAGCAGCGTAGACACTCGGCGGGAGCAGTACTTC.

This rearrangement joins TRBV25-1 to TRBJ1-4, with D possibly TRBD1 on 6 matching bases. V lost 3 bases and J lost 8, with 16 bases in between. From germline, CDR1 is MGHDK and CDR2 SYGVNS. This CDR3 is built from 15 residues. The CDR3 sequence is CASSEFRGDAEKLFF. For the CDR3, the DNA is TGTGCCAGCAGTGAGTTCAGGGGCGACGCCGAAAAACTGTTTTTT.

This clone was recorded many times. The chain is built from TRBV6-1 and TRBJ2-1; 11 positions agree with TRBD1. The CDR3 runs 15 residues. Unmatched junction bases numbered 7, after V lost 4 bases and J lost 8 bases. CDR1 and CDR2 from the germline V gene are MNHNS and SASEGT. CDR3 in DNA: TGTGCCAGCAGTGCGGGGACAGGGGGTCGGGATGAGCAGTTCTTC. As protein: CASSAGTGGRDEQFF.

J is TRBJ1-2 and V is TRBV11-2, with TRBD1 matching 8 bases. CDR1 and CDR2 (germline): SGHAT, FQNNGV. CDR3 size: 14 residues. After removal of 5 bases from V and 5 bases from J, the junction contained 7 bases not matched to a gene. The CDR3 DNA reads as TGTGCCAGCAGCCCAACGCAGGGGGCATATGGCTACACCTTC. Amino acid sequence: CASSPTQGAYGYTF.